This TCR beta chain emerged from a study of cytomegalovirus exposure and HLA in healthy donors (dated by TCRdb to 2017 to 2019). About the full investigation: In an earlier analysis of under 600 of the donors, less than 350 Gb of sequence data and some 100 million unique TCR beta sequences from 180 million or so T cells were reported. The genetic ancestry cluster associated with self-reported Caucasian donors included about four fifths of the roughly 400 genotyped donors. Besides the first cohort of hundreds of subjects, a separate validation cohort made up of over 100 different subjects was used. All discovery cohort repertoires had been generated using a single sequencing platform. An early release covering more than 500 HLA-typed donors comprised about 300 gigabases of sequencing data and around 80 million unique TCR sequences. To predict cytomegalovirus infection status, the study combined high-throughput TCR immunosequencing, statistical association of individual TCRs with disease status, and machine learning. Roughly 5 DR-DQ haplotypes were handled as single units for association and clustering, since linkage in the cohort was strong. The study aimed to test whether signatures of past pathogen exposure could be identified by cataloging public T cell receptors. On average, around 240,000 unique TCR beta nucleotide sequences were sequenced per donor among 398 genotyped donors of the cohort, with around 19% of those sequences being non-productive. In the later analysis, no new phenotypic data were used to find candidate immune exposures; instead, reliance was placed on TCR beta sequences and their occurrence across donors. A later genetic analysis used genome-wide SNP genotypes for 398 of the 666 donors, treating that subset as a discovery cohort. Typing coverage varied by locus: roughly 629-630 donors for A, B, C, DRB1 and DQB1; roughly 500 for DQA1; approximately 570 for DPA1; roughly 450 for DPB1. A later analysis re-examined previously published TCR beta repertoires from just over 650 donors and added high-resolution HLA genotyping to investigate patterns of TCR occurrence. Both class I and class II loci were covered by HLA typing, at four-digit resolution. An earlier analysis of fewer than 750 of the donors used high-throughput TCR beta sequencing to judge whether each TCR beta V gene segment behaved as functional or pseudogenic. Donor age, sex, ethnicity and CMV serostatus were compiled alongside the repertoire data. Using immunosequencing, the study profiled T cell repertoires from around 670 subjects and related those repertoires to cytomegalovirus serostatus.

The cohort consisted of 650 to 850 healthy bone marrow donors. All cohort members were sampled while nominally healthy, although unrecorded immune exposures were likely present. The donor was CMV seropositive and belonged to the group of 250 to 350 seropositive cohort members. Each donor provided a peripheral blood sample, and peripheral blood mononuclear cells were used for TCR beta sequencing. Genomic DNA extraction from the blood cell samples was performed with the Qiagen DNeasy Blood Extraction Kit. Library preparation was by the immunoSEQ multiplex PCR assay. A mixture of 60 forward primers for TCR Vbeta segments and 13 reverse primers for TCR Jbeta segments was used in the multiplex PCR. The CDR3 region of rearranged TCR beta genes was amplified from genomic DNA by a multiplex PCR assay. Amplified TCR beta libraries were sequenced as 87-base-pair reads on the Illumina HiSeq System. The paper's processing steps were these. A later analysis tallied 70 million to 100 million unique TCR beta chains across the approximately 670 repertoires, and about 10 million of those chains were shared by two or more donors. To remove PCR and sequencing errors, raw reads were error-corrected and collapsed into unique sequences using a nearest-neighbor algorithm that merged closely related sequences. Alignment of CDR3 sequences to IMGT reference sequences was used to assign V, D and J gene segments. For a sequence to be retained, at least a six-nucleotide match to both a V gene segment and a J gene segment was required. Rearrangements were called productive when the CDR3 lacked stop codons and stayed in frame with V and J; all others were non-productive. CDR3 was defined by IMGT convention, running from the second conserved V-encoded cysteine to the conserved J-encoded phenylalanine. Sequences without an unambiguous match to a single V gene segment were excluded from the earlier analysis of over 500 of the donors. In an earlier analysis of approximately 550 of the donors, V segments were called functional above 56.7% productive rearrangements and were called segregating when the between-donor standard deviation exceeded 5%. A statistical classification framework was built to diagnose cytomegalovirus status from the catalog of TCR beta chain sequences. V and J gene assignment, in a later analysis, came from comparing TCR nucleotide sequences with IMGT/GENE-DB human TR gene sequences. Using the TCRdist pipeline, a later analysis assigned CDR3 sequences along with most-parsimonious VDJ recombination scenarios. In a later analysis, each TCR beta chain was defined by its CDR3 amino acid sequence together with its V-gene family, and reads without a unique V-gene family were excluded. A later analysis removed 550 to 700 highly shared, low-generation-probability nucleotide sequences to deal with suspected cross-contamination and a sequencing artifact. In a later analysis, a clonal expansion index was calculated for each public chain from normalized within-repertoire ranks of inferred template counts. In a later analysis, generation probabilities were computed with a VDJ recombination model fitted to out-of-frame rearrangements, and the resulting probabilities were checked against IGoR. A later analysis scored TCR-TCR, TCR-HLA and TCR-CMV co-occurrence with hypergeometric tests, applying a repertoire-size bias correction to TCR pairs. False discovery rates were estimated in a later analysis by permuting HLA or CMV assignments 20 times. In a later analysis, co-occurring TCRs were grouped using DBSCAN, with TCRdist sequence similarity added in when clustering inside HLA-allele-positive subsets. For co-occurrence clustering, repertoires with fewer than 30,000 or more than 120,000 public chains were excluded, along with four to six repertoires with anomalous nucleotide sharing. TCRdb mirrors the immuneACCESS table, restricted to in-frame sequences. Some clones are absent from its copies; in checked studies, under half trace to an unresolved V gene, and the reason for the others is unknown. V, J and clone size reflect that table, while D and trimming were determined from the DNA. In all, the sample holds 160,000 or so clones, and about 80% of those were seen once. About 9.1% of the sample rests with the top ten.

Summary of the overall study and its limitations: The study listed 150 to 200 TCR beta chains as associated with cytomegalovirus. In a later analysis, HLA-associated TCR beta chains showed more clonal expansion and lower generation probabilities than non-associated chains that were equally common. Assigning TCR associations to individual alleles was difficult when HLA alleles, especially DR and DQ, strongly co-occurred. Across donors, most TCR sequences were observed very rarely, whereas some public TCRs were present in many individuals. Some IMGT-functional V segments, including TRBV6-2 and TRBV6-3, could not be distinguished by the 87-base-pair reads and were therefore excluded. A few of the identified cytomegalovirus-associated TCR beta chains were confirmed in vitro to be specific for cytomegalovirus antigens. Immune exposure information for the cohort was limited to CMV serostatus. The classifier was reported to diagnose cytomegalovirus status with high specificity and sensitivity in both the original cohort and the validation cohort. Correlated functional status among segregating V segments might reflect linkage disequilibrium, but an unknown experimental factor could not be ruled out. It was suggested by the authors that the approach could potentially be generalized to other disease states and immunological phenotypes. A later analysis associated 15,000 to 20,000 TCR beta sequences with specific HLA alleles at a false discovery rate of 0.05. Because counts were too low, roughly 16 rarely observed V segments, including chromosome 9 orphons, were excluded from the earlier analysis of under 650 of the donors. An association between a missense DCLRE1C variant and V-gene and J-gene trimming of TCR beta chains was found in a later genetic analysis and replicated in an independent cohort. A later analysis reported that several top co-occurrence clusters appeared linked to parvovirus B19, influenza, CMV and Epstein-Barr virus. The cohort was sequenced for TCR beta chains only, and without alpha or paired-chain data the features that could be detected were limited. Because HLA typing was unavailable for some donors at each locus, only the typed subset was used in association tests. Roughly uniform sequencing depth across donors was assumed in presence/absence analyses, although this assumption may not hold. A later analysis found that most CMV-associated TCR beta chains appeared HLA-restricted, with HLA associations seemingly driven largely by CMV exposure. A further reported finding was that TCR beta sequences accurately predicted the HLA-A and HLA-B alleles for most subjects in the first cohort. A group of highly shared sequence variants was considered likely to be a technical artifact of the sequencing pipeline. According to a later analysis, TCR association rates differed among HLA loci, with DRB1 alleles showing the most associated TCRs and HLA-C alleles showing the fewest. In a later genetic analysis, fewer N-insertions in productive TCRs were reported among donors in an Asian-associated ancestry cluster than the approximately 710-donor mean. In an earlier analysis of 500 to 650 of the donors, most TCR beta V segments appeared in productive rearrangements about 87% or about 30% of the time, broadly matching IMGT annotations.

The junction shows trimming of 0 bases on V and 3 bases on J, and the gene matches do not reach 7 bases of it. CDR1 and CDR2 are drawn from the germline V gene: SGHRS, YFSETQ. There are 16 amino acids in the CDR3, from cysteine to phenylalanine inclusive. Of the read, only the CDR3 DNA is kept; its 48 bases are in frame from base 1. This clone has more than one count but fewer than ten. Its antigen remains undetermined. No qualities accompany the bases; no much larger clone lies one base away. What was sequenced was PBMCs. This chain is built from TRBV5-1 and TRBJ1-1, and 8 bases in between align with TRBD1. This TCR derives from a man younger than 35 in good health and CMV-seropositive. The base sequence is TGCGCCAGCAGCTTGGAGGGACAGGCATTGGACACTGAAGCTTTCTTT. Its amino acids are CASSLEGQALDTEAFF. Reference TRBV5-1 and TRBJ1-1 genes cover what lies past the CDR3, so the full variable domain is KAGVTQTPRYLIKTRGQQVTLSCSPISGHRSVSWYQQTPGQGLQFLFEYFSETQRNKGNFPGRFSGRQFSNSRSEMNVSTLELGDSALYLCASSLEGQALDTEAFFGQGTRLTVV.